These 10 T cell receptor beta chains were sequenced from one sample in a study of blood T cells in healthy people across ages. Then a second PCR, running roughly 7 to 11 cycles, was carried out with a sample-barcoded 5' primer and a J-beta primer mix. TCRdb re-analysed the 5' RACE reads in MiXCR, keeping a single row per CDR3 protein. The sample consists of fewer than 1,200,000 distinct CDR3 sequences, almost 25% of them appearing once. These same records also appear under a second study, on T cells of mothers and their children.

Sequenced material: blood. These receptor sequences come from a girl aged 2 to 9 in good health.

This clonotype was seen a handful of times. The chain combines TRBV12-3 or TRBV12-4 with TRBJ2-3; D ambiguous. The DNA end lines up better with TRBJ1-5; the J call may be wrong. The CDR3 has 12 amino acids. CDR3 loop: CASTRGSDTQHF. CDR3 in DNA: TGTGCCAGCACCCGAGGGTCAGATACGCAGCATTTT.

The V gene is TRBV6-6, the J gene TRBJ2-7; TRBD2 is a possible D gene (6 bases). Trimming took off 9 bases at V and 3 bases at J, with 12 bases between the two ends. Germline V gene lookup returns CDR1 MNHNY and CDR2 SVGAGI (reference sequence). CDR3 size: 12 residues. CDR3 in amino acids: CASRGFYYEQYF. Here the CDR3 DNA reads TGTGCCAGTCGGGGGTTTTACTACGAGCAGTACTTC.

V usage is TRBV5-6 and J usage is TRBJ1-2; a weak D match, TRBD1 (6 bases). The germline gives CDR1 SGHDT, CDR2 YYEEEE. Between the trimmed V and J ends, which lost 3 bases and 2 bases, there was a span of 17 bases. CDR3 length equals 16 residues. The CDR3 region has the DNA TGTGCCAGCAGCTCTGGAGTCTTCAGGGGAAACTATGGCTACACCTTC. It translates to CASSSGVFRGNYGYTF. The full variable domain, in which reference TRBV5-6 and TRBJ1-2 provide the parts outside the CDR3, is DAGVTQSPTHLIKTRGQQVTLRCSPKSGHDTVSWYQQALGQGPQFIFQYYEEEERQRGNFPDRFSGHQFPNYSSELNVNALLLGDSALYLCASSSGVFRGNYGYTFGSGTRLTVV.

In this sample, this clonotype turned up a few times. The CDR3 is CASSIDTTAYEQYF. CDR3 nucleotides: TGTGCCAGTAGTATTGATACGACTGCCTACGAGCAGTACTTC. The chain employs TRBV19 and TRBJ2-7; D unresolved. Germline values: CDR1 LNHDA, CDR2 SQIVND (reference sequence). The CDR3 totals 14 residues. V lost 3 bases and J 2 bases, leaving 11 bases between the germline ends.

This clonotype was detected only a few times. The V call is TRBV11-2, the J call TRBJ2-5; 7 bases match TRBD2. Germline V gene sequence: CDR1 SGHAT, CDR2 FQNNGV. This CDR3 is 15 amino acids long. The V gene end was trimmed by 8 bases and the J gene end by 1 base; junction bases not matched to a gene: 10. The CDR3 region is CASQTGGWIQETQYF. CDR3 bases: TGTGCCAGCCAAACGGGGGGATGGATCCAAGAGACCCAGTACTTC. The whole variable domain, remainder taken from reference TRBV11-2 and TRBJ2-5, is EAGVAQSPRYKIIEKRQSVAFWCNPISGHATLYWYQQILGQGPKLLIQFQNNGVVDDSQLPKDRFSAERLKGVDSTLKIQPAKLEDSAVYLCASQTGGWIQETQYFGPGTRLLVL.

The rearrangement joins TRBV12-3 or TRBV12-4 to TRBJ2-5; D ambiguous. Trimming removed 5 bases at V and 4 bases at J, with 14 bases between. The CDR3 is made up of 14 amino acids. Here the CDR3 reads CASSPRAGRETQYF. In DNA, the CDR3 is TGTGCCAGCAGTCCTCGGGCCGGGCGAGAGACCCAGTACTTC.

This clonotype was counted a few times. The gene calls are TRBV6-1 and TRBJ1-1; D is perhaps TRBD1 (5 bases). Germline-derived CDR1 and CDR2 are MNHNS and SASEGT. This CDR3 spans 16 amino acids. V lost 0 bases to trimming and J lost 1 base, with 12 bases between them. Written as DNA, the CDR3 is TGTGCCAGCAGTGAAGCCCCGGGACGGAGGAACACTGAAGCTTTCTTT. It encodes CASSEAPGRRNTEAFF.

The sample holds many counts of this clonotype. The chain is built from TRBV7-2 and TRBJ1-1; 10 nucleotides agree with TRBD1. Trimming cost V 5 bases and J 1 base; bases outside gene matches: 7. The germline V gene encodes CDR1 SGHTA and CDR2 FQGNSA. The CDR3 loop spans 16 amino acids. Here the CDR3 reads CASSLAGTGENTEAFF. CDR3 coding DNA: TGTGCCAGCAGCCTCGCCGGGACAGGGGAGAACACTGAAGCTTTCTTT.

This chain uses TRBV7-9 with TRBJ1-1; D is undetermined. The CDR3 runs 15 residues. Trimming cost V 2 bases and J 4 bases, with 14 bases left between them. Germline lookup yields CDR1 SEHNR and CDR2 FQNEAQ (reference sequence). CDR3 sequence (DNA): TGTGCCAGCAGCTTATTGGAAAACGGCCGCACTGAAGCTTTCTTT. Amino acid sequence: CASSLLENGRTEAFF.

The CDR3 DNA is TGCAGTGCCCAGGGAGTACTAGCGGGCAAGGGGATCTCCTACAATGAGCAGTTCTTC. The encoded protein is CSAQGVLAGKGISYNEQFF. The V gene is TRBV20-1, the J gene TRBJ2-1, with 9 positions matching TRBD2. The CDR3 has 19 residues. Trimming took 6 bases from V and 0 from J; bases not matched to a gene: 18. Germline CDR1 is DFQATT and CDR2 is SNEGSKA (reference sequence).